The 17 T cell receptor beta chains below were found in one sample sequenced in a study of blood T cell repertoires in COVID-19. Only in-frame clones appear in the TCRdb table, and some are missing; sequencing was by immunoSEQ multiplex PCR. The sample includes approximately 250,000 clones, roughly 88% of them seen just once. Sequencing was performed on peripheral blood. Receptor source: a woman aged 65 to 85 with COVID-19, enrolled during active disease.

The chain employs TRBV5-5 and TRBJ2-7, with 9 bases aligning to TRBD1. The CDR3 consists of 15 residues. CDR1 and CDR2 (germline): SGHKS, YYEKEE (reference sequence). V trimming: 4 bases; J trimming: 6 bases; junction bases outside the gene matches: 11. CDR3 sequence (DNA): TGTGCCAGCAGCACCAGACCGGGACAGGGTGGCGAGCAGTACTTC. It yields the protein CASSTRPGQGGEQYF.

DNA of the CDR3: TGTGCCAGCAGCTCAAGGACAGGGCACACTGAAGCTTTCTTT. Translation gives CASSSRTGHTEAFF. The chain links TRBV21-1 to TRBJ1-1; the table's D call TRBD1 went unverified against the DNA. TRBV21-1 is tagged as a pseudogene. This CDR3 spans 14 amino acids.

The chain recombines TRBV19 with TRBJ2-5; 7 positions agree with TRBD2. V gave up 2 bases and J gave up 4 bases; unmatched junction bases: 7. This CDR3 spans 15 amino acids. Germline V gives CDR1 LNHDA, CDR2 SQIVND (reference sequence). CDR3 nucleotides: TGTGCCAGTAGTATAACCGGCGGGGGAGTAGAGACCCAGTACTTC. Its translation: CASSITGGGVETQYF.

This clone showed up just once. The genes are TRBV30 and TRBJ2-7, with 7 bases aligning to TRBD2. This CDR3 is built from 13 residues. Trimming took 6 bases from V and 0 from J; bases not matched to a gene: 5. CDR1 and CDR2 from the germline V gene are GTSNPN and SVGIG (reference sequence). Here the CDR3 reads CACERDRSYEQYF. The CDR3 region has the DNA TGTGCCTGTGAGCGGGACCGCTCCTACGAGCAGTACTTC.

The genes are TRBV27 and TRBJ2-2; 10 positions agree with TRBD1. Germline loops: CDR1 MNHEY, CDR2 SMNVEV (reference sequence). Trimming removed 7 bases from V and 6 bases from J; junction bases left unmatched: 8. The CDR3 length is 15 residues. The CDR3 DNA reads TGTGCCAGCAAACCAGGACAGGGGGATTCCGGGGAGCTGTTTTTT. As protein: CASKPGQGDSGELFF.

The V and J genes are TRBV5-1 and TRBJ2-3; 11 nucleotides align to TRBD2. The length of the CDR3 is 21 residues. Germline trimming cut 1 base from V and 3 bases from J; bases unmatched to any gene: 19. Per germline, CDR1 SGHRS and CDR2 YFSETQ. CDR3 residues: CASSLTTQGTSGGPNTDTQYF. CDR3 nucleotides: TGCGCCAGCAGCTTGACGACACAGGGCACTAGCGGGGGACCAAATACAGATACGCAGTATTTT.

The chain joins TRBV5-1 to TRBJ2-1; 7 positions match TRBD1. Trimming removed 4 bases from V and 9 bases from J; junction bases left unmatched: 10. From germline, CDR1 is SGHRS and CDR2 YFSETQ. The CDR3 runs to 14 residues. This chain's CDR3 is CASSAQGWYGEQFF. CDR3 in DNA: TGCGCCAGCAGCGCACAGGGGTGGTACGGTGAGCAGTTCTTC.

This chain connects TRBV7-2 to TRBJ2-1, with TRBD2 matching over 11 bases. The CDR3 has 18 residues. Looked up from germline, CDR1 is SGHTA and CDR2 is FQGNSA. V shed 4 bases, J shed 7 bases, and the junction held 15 bases outside the gene matches. The CDR3 is CASSWKPLAGGERNEQFF. The CDR3 DNA is TGTGCCAGCAGCTGGAAACCTCTAGCGGGAGGTGAGAGGAATGAGCAGTTCTTC.

The V call is TRBV6-2 or TRBV6-3, the J call TRBJ2-7; the D gene is possibly TRBD1 (6 bases). This CDR3 has 12 residues. Germline CDR1 and CDR2: MNHEY and SVGEGT. V lost 6 bases and J lost 5, with 11 bases in between. CDR3 DNA sequence: TGTGCCAGCAGCTTAAACAGGGACGAGCAGTACTTC. Protein sequence: CASSLNRDEQYF.

The chain couples TRBV19 to TRBJ2-2; weak D call: TRBD2 (6 bases). Trimming shortened V by 6 bases and J by 9 bases, and 14 bases separated the two germline ends. Germline V CDR1 and CDR2: LNHDA, SQIVND (reference sequence). The CDR3 consists of 13 residues. The CDR3 loop reads CASSHPAGRELFF. The CDR3 nucleotides read TGTGCCAGTAGCCACCCTGCGGGGAGGGAGCTGTTTTTT.

This chain links TRBV9 with TRBJ1-1; D possibly corresponds to TRBD1 (5 bases). This CDR3 has 14 residues. Germline CDR1 and CDR2: SGDLS and YYNGEE. Trimming pared 7 bases from V and 1 base from J, leaving 14 bases between. The CDR3 sequence: CASGFGTENTEAFF. In DNA form, the CDR3 reads TGTGCCAGCGGCTTTGGGACTGAGAACACTGAAGCTTTCTTT.

The genes are TRBV5-4 and TRBJ1-1, with D hard to call. CDR3 length equals 14 residues. V was trimmed by 2 bases and J by 11 bases, leaving 19 bases between them. Germline-derived CDR1 and CDR2 are SGHNT and YYREEE (reference sequence). In DNA form, the CDR3 reads TGTGCCAGCAGCTTAGAAATGGTGTCCCGGGAGGCTTTCTTT. As protein: CASSLEMVSREAFF.

The rearrangement links TRBV28 to TRBJ2-7; 11 bases align to TRBD1. The J segment lost 0 bases and the V segment lost 8 bases, leaving 9 bases of the junction unmatched. This CDR3 region has 16 residues. From germline, CDR1 is MDHEN and CDR2 SYDVKM. This CDR3 is CASGTYGTGGSYEQYF. DNA for the CDR3: TGTGCCAGCGGAACTTATGGGACAGGGGGCTCCTACGAGCAGTACTTC.

This chain connects TRBV19 to TRBJ2-2; 9 bases are a match to TRBD1. This CDR3 comprises 17 residues. Germline lookup yields CDR1 LNHDA and CDR2 SQIVND (reference sequence). Trimming took 3 bases from V and 0 from J; bases not matched to a gene: 5. CDR3 sequence (DNA): TGTGCCAGTAGTATCCTCGGACAGGGGACGAACACCGGGGAGCTGTTTTTT. Amino acids: CASSILGQGTNTGELFF.

This sequence joins TRBV11-3 and TRBJ2-7, with D unresolved. Trimming stripped 5 bases from V and 4 bases from J, with 12 bases between. The CDR3 runs to 13 residues. Germline V lookup: CDR1 SGHNT, CDR2 YENEEA. The CDR3 loop reads CASSQTRLYEQYF. The CDR3 bases are TGTGCCAGCAGCCAGACGAGGTTGTACGAGCAGTACTTC.

This rearrangement joins TRBV30 to TRBJ1-6, with 8 bases lining up with TRBD1. Germline assignment: CDR1 GTSNPN and CDR2 SVGIG (reference sequence). There are 13 residues in the CDR3. With 4 bases clipped from V and 8 bases from J, the junction kept 4 bases outside the gene matches. The chain's CDR3 is CAWNTGGDSPLHF. Here the CDR3 DNA reads TGTGCCTGGAATACAGGGGGGGATTCACCCCTCCACTTT.

The chain employs TRBV20-1 and TRBJ1-2; D possibly corresponds to TRBD1 (5 bases). The CDR3 runs 14 residues. Germline V gene data show CDR1 as DFQATT and CDR2 as SNEGSKA (reference sequence). Trimming took off 3 bases at V and 3 bases at J, with 14 bases between the two ends. The DNA for the CDR3 is TGCAGTGCTAGTCTCGGCAGGGCCGACTATGGCTACACCTTC. Translated: CSASLGRADYGYTF.